A single T cell receptor beta chain is shown here with its context. What it recognizes is unknown. This sample is drawn from a study of CD8+CD57+ T cells in acquired aplastic anemia. Study at large: Each DNA sample taken from sorted CD4+ and CD8+ cells came to 3 to 3.5 ug on average. Study conclusions and caveats: Patients versus controls showed no significant CD8+ Simpson's diversity difference. Patients and controls were found to share over 25 CD8+ CDR3 sequences.

Patients chosen for sequencing had shown CD8+CD57+ cell expansion by flow cytometry. The cohort consisted entirely of patients having severe acquired aplastic anemia. TCR beta VDJ and CDR3 profiles were obtained from a genomic DNA template. TCRdb re-derived calls from the reads in MiXCR, one entry per CDR3 protein. In the table there are approximately 300,000 distinct CDR3 sequences, 45% to 65% of which are singletons. The sequence was collected from a human donor with aplastic anemia. Source material: sorted CD4+, CD8+, or CD8+CD57+ T cells (not recorded which) from PBMCs.

The CDR3 DNA follows: TGTGCCATCACCCCACGATTCGCTCGACTAGCGGACACCGGTCAACAGTATTTT. Translation: CAITPRFARLADTGQQYF. The chain links TRBV10-3 to TRBJ2-3; 9 nucleotides agree with TRBD2. This CDR3 is built from 18 residues. Trimming removed 7 bases from V and 12 bases from J; junction bases left unmatched: 26. CDR1 and CDR2 (germline): ENHRY, SYGVKD.